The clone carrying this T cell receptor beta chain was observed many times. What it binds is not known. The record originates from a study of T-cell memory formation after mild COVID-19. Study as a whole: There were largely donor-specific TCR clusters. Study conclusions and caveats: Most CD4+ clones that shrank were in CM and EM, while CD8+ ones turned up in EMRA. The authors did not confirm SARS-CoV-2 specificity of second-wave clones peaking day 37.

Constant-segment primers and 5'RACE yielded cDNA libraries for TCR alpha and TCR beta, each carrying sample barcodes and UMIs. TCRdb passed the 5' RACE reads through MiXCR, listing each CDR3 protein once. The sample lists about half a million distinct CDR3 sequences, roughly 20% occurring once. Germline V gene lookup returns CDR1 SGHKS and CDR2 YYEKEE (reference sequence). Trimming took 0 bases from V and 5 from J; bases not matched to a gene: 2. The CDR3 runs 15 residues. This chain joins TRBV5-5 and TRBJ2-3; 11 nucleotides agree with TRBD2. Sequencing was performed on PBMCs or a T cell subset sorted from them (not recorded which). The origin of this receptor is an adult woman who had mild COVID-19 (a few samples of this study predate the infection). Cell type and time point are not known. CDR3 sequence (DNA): TGTGCCAGCAGCTTGGAACTAGCGGGGGTAGATACGCAGTATTTT. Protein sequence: CASSLELAGVDTQYF.